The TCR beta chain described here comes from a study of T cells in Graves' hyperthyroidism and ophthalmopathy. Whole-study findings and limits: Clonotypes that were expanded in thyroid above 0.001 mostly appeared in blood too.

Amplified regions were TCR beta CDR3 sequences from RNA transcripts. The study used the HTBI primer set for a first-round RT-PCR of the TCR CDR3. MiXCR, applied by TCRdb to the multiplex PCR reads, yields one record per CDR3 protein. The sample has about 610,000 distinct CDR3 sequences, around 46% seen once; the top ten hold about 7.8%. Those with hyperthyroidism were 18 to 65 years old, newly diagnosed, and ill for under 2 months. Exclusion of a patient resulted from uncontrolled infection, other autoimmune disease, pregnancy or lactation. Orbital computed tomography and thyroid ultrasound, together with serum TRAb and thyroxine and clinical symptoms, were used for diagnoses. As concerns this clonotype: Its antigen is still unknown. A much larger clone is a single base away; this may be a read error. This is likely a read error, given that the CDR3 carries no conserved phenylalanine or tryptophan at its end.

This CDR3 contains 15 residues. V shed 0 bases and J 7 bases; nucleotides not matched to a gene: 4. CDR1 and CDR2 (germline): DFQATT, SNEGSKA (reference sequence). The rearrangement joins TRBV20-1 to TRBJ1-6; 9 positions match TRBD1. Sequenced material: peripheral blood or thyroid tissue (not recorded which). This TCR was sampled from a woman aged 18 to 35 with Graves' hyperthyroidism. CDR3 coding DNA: TGCAGTGCTAGAGAAACAGGGGGCCGGAATTCACCCCTCCACATT. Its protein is CSARETGGRNSPLHI.